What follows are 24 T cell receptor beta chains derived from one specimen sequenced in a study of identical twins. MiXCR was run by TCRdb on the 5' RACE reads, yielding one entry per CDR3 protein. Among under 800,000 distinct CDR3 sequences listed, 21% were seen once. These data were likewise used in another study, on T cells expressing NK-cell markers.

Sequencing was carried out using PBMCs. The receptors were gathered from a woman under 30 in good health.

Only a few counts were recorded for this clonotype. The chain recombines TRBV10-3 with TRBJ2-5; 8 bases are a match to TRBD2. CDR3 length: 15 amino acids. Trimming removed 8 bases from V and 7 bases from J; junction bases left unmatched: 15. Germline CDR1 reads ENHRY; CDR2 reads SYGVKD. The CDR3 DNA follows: TGTGCCATCGGTCCAGCGGGAGCGGGTGAAGGGACCCAGTACTTC. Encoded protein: CAIGPAGAGEGTQYF.

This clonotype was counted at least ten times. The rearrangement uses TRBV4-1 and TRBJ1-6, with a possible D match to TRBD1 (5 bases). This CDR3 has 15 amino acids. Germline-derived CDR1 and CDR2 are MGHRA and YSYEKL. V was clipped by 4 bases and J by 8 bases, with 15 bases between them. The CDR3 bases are TGCGCCAGCAGCCTCGGACATTCCGGCTATTCACCCCTCCACTTT. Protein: CASSLGHSGYSPLHF.

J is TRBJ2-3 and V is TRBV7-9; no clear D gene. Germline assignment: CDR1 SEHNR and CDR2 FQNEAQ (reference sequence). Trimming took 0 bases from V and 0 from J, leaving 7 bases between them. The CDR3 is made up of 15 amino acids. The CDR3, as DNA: TGTGCCAGCAGCTTAGCGTTCGAAAGCACAGATACGCAGTATTTT. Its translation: CASSLAFESTDTQYF. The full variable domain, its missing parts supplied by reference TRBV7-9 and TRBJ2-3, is DTGVSQNPRHKITKRGQNVTFRCDPISEHNRLYWYRQTLGQGPEFLTYFQNEAQLEKSRLLSDRFSAERPKGSFSTLEIQRTEQGDSAMYLCASSLAFESTDTQYFGPGTRLTVL.

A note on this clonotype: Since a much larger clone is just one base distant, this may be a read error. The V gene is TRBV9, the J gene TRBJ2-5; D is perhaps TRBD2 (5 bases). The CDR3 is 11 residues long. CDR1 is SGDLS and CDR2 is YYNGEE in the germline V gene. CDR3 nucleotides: TGTGGCAGCAGCGGATCAGAGACCCAGTACTTC. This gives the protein CGSSGSETQYF.

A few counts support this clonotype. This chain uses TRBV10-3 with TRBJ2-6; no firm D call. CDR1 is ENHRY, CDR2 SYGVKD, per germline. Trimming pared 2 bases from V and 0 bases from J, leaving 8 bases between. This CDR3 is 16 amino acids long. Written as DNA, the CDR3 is TGTGCCATCAGTGAGGCTTTAAACTCTGGGGCCAACGTCCTGACTTTC. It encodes CAISEALNSGANVLTF.

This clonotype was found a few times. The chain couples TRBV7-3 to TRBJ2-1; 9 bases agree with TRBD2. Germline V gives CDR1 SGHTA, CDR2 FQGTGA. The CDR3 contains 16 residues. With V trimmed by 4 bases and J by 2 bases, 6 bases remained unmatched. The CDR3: CASSSISGGPYNEQFF. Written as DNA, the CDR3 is TGTGCCAGCAGCTCCATAAGCGGGGGGCCCTACAATGAGCAGTTCTTC.

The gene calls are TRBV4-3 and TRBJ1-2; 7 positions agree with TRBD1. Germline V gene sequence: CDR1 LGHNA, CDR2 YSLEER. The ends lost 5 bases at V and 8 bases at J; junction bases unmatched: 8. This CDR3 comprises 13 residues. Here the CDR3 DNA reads TGCGCCAGCAGCTCCAGGGGGACGGGCGGCTACACCTTC. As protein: CASSSRGTGGYTF.

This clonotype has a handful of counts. CDR3 sequence (DNA): TGCGCCAGCAGCCTTGGTTGGTCCCTCGACGTCCTGACTTTC. Its translation: CASSLGWSLDVLTF. This chain uses TRBV5-1 with TRBJ2-6; no firm D call. The CDR3 covers 14 residues. The germline V gene encodes CDR1 SGHRS and CDR2 YFSETQ. The germline V and J ends were trimmed by 4 bases and 11 bases, with 16 bases remaining between them.

The CDR3, as DNA: TGCGCCAGCAGCCAAGATAGGGGAACAGGGGGCTATAGCACAGATACGCAGTATTTT. Translated: CASSQDRGTGGYSTDTQYF. The chain has TRBV4-3 and TRBJ2-3, with 9 bases identical to TRBD1. The CDR3 totals 19 residues. Trimming at V came to 0 bases and at J to 0 bases, leaving 10 bases not matched to a gene. Per the germline V gene, CDR1 is LGHNA and CDR2 is YSLEER.

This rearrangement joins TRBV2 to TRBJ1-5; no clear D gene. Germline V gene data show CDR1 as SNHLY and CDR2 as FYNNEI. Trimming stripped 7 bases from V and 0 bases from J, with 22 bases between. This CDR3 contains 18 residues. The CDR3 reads CASKRAVGKKYSNQPQHF. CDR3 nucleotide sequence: TGTGCCAGCAAGCGCGCTGTGGGCAAGAAGTATAGCAATCAGCCCCAGCATTTT.

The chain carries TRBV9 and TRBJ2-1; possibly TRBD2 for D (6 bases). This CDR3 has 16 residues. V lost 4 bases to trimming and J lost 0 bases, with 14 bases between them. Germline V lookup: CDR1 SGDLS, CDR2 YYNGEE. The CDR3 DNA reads TGTGCCAGCAGCCCTCGAGATAGCGGCTCCTACAATGAGCAGTTCTTC. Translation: CASSPRDSGSYNEQFF. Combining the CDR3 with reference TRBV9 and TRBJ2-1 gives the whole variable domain DSGVTQTPKHLITATGQRVTLRCSPRSGDLSVYWYQQSLDQGLQFLIQYYNGEERAKGNILERFSAQQFPDLHSELNLSSLELGDSALYFCASSPRDSGSYNEQFFGPGTRLTVL.

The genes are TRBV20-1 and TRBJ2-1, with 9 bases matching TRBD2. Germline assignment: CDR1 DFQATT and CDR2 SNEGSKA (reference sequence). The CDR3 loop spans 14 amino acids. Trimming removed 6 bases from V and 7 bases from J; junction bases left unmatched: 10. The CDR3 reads CSAESGGTGNEQFF. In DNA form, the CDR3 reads TGCAGTGCGGAAAGCGGGGGGACGGGTAATGAGCAGTTCTTC.

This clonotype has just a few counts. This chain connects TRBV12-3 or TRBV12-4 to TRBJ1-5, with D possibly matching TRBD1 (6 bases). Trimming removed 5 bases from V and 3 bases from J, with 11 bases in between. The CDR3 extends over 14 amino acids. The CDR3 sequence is CASSDGTTNQPQHF. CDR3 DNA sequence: TGTGCCAGCAGTGACGGGACAACCAATCAGCCCCAGCATTTT.

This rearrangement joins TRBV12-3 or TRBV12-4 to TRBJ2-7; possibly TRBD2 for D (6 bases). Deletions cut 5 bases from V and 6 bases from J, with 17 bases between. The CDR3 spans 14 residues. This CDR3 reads CASSAGLREREQYF. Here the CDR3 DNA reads TGTGCCAGCAGTGCCGGCTTGCGGGAACGCGAGCAGTACTTC.

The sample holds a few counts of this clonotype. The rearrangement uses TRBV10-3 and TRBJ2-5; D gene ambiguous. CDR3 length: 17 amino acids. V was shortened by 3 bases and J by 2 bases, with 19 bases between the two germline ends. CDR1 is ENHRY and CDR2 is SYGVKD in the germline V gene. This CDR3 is CAISDYVRHELQETQYF. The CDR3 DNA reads TGTGCCATCAGTGACTACGTACGTCACGAGCTGCAAGAGACCCAGTACTTC.

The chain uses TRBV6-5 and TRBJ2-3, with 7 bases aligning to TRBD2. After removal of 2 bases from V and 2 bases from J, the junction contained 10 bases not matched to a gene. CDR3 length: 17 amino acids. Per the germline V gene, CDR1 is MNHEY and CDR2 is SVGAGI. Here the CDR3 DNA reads TGTGCCAGCAGTTACGGGGTGGGGCTAGCGGACACAGATACGCAGTATTTT. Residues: CASSYGVGLADTDTQYF.

The CDR3 sequence is CSGTIRQGAGELFF. The CDR3 DNA reads as TGCAGCGGTACGATCAGACAGGGGGCCGGGGAGCTGTTTTTT. V and J are TRBV29-1 and TRBJ2-2, with TRBD1 identical over 9 bases. The CDR3 is 14 residues long. Germline V gene data show CDR1 as SQVTM and CDR2 as ANQGSEA. After removal of 7 bases from V and 6 bases from J, the junction contained 9 bases not matched to a gene.

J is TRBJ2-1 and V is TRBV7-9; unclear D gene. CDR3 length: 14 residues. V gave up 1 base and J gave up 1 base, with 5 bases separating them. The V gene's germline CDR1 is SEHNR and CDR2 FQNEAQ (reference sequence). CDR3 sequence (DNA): TGTGCCAGCAGCTTAGACTATTCCTACAATGAGCAGTTCTTC. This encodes CASSLDYSYNEQFF.

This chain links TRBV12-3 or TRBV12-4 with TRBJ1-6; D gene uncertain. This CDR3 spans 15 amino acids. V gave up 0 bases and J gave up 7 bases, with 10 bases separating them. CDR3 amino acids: CASSLATGGNSPLHF. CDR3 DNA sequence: TGTGCCAGCAGTTTAGCTACCGGAGGGAATTCACCCCTCCACTTT.

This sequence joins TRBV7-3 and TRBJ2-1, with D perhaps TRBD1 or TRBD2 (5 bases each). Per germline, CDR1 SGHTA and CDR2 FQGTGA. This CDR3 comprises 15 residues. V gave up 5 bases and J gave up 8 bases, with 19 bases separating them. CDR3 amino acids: CASSPTGHQIDEQFF. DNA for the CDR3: TGTGCCAGCAGCCCCACGGGGCACCAAATCGATGAGCAGTTCTTC.

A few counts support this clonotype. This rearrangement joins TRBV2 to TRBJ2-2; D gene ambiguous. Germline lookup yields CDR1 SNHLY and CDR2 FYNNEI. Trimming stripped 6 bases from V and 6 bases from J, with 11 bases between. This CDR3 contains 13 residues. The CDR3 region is CASSLLGPGELFF. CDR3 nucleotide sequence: TGTGCCAGCAGCCTTCTAGGACCCGGGGAGCTGTTTTTT.

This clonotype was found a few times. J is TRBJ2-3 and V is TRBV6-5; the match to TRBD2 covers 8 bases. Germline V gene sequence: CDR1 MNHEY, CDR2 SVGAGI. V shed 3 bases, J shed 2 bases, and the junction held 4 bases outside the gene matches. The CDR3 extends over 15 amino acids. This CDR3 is CASSYSGKTTDTQYF. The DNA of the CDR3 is TGTGCCAGCAGTTATAGCGGGAAAACCACAGATACGCAGTATTTT.

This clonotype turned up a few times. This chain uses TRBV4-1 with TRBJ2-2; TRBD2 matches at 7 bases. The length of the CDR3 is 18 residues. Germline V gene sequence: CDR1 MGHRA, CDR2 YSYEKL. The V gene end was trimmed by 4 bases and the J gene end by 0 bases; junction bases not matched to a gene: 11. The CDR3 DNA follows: TGCGCCAGCAGCCTGGGGGGAGCCGGACTAGCGAACACCGGGGAGCTGTTTTTT. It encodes CASSLGGAGLANTGELFF.

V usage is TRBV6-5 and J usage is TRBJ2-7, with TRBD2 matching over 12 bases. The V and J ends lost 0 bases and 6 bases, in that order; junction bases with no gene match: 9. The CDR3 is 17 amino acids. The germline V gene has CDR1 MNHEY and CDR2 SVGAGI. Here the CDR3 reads CASSYSGVLAGGGEQYF. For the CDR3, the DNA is TGTGCCAGCAGTTACTCTGGCGTACTAGCGGGAGGAGGCGAGCAGTACTTC.